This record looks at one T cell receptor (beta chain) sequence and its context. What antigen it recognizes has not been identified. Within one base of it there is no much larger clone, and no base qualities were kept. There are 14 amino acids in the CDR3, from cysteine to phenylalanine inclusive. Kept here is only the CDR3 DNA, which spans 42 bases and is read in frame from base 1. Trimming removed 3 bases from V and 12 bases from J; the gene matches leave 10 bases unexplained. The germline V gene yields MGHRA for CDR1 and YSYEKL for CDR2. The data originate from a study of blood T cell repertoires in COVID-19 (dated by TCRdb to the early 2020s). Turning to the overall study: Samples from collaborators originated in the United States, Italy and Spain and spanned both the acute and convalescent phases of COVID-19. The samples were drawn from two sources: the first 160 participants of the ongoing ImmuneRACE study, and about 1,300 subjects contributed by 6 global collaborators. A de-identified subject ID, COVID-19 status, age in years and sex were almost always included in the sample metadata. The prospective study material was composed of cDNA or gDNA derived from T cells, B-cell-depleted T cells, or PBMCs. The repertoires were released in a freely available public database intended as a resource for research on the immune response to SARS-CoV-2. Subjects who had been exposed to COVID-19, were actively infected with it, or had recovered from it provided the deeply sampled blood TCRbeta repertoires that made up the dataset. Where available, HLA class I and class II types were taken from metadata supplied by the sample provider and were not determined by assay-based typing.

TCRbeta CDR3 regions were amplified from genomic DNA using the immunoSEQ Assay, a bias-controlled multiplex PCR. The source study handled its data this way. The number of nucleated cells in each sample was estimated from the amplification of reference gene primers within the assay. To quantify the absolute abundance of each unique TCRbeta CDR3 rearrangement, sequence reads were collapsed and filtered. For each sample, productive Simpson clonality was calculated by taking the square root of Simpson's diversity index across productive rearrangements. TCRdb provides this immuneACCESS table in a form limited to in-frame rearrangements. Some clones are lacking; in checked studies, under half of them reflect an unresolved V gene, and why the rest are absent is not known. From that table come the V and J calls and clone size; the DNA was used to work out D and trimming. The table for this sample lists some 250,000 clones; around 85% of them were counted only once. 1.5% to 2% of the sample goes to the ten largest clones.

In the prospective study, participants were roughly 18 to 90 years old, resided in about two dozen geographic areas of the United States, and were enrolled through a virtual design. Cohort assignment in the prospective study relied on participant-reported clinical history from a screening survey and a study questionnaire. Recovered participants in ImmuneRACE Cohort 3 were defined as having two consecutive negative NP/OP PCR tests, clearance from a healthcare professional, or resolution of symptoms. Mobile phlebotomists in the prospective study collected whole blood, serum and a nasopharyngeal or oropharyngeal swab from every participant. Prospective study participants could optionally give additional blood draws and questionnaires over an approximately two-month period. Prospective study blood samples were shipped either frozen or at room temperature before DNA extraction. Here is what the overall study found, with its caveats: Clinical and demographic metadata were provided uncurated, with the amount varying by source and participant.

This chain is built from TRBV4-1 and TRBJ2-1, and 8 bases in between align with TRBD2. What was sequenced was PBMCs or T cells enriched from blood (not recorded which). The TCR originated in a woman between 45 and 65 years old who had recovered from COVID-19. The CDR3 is CASSQRGASQVQFF. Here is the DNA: TGCGCCAGCAGCCAGCGGGGGGCTAGCCAAGTGCAGTTCTTC.